The 3 T cell receptor beta chains in this list originate from one sample, sequenced in a study of early stage breast cancer tumors. Only in-frame clones appear in the TCRdb table, and some are missing; sequencing was by immunoSEQ multiplex PCR. This sample yields some 30,000 clones, of which roughly 81% are seen a single time; about a tenth belongs to the top ten. Sequencing was carried out using blood. The receptors derive from a person in their fifties with breast cancer.

This sequence joins TRBV19 and TRBJ2-7; D is possibly TRBD1 or TRBD2 (5 bases each). Trimming removed 3 bases at V and 2 bases at J, with 14 bases between. The CDR3 length is 15 residues. CDR1 and CDR2 from the germline V gene are LNHDA and SQIVND (reference sequence). The CDR3 sequence is CASSIGTGLPYEQYF. In DNA, the CDR3 is TGTGCCAGTAGTATCGGGACGGGTCTCCCCTACGAGCAGTACTTC.

This chain joins TRBV28 and TRBJ1-4; TRBD1 agrees at 8 bases. The length of the CDR3 is 14 residues. The trim removed 10 bases at V and 7 bases at J, leaving 11 bases unmatched. Germline lookup yields CDR1 MDHEN and CDR2 SYDVKM. DNA for the CDR3: TGTGCCACCCAATGGACAGGGCGGGGTGAAAAACTGTTTTTT. Its protein product is CATQWTGRGEKLFF.

The J gene is TRBJ2-7, the V gene TRBV10-3, with D perhaps TRBD2 (5 bases). V lost 3 bases to trimming and J lost 7 bases, with 10 bases between them. The CDR3 has 12 amino acids. Per germline, CDR1 ENHRY and CDR2 SYGVKD. The CDR3, as DNA: TGTGCCATCAGTGATCGCCCGGGGGAGCAGTACTTC. Its translation: CAISDRPGEQYF.